The 27 T cell receptor beta chains presented below share a single source sample, sequenced in a study of blood T cell repertoires in COVID-19. Here immunoSEQ multiplex PCR was the method, and the copy in TCRdb shows in-frame clones only, minus some. This table has about 670,000 clones, 90% appearing once. The specimen sequenced was peripheral blood. Receptors were obtained from a woman aged 18-29 years with acute or convalescent COVID-19.

The chain recombines TRBV5-6 with TRBJ1-1; 10 nucleotides line up with TRBD1. This CDR3 spans 15 amino acids. Germline-derived CDR1 and CDR2 are SGHDT and YYEEEE. V gave up 3 bases and J gave up 4 bases; unmatched junction bases: 6. The CDR3 DNA reads as TGTGCCAGCAGCTGGGGACAGGGGTTAGGCACTGAAGCTTTCTTT. Its translation is CASSWGQGLGTEAFF.

As DNA, the CDR3 is TGTGCCAGCAGCTTGGTGGCGGGGGACAGGGGAGATTCACCCCTCCACTTT. As protein: CASSLVAGDRGDSPLHF. The chain couples TRBV5-4 to TRBJ1-6; 10 bases align to TRBD1. V shed 0 bases and J 8 bases; nucleotides not matched to a gene: 8. Germline CDR1 is SGHNT and CDR2 is YYREEE (reference sequence). CDR3 length: 17 residues.

This chain uses TRBV7-3 with TRBJ1-1; D gene unclear. There are 18 residues in the CDR3. Trimming shortened V by 3 bases and J by 3 bases, and 23 bases separated the two germline ends. The germline gives CDR1 SGHTA, CDR2 FQGTGA. The CDR3: CASSFHNPILQKHTEAFF. The CDR3, as DNA: TGTGCCAGCAGCTTTCACAACCCGATCCTACAGAAGCACACTGAAGCTTTCTTT.

The V call is TRBV19, the J call TRBJ1-2; maybe TRBD1 (6 bases). Trimming shortened V by 8 bases and J by 1 base, and 14 bases separated the two germline ends. Per the germline V gene, CDR1 is LNHDA and CDR2 is SQIVND (reference sequence). This CDR3 comprises 14 residues. Here the CDR3 reads CASLPPQGNYGYTF. The DNA for the CDR3 is TGTGCCAGTCTTCCACCACAGGGTAACTATGGCTACACCTTC.

As DNA, the CDR3 is TGTGCCAGCAGTGAAGCAGGCCCGTTGGGCAGGATCTACGAGCAGTACTTC. Amino acid sequence: CASSEAGPLGRIYEQYF. The chain combines TRBV6-1 with TRBJ2-7; no clear D gene. The V gene lost 0 bases and the J gene lost 3 bases, with 18 bases spanning the gap. The CDR3 has 17 residues. In germline, CDR1 is MNHNS, CDR2 SASEGT.

In its sample, this clone was seen once. The rearrangement joins TRBV11-2 to TRBJ2-1; 8 positions agree with TRBD2. CDR1 and CDR2 (germline): SGHAT, FQNNGV. The CDR3 spans 14 residues. V shed 5 bases, J shed 5 bases, and the junction held 5 bases outside the gene matches. The CDR3, as DNA: TGTGCCAGCAGCCGTAGCGGGGCCAACAATGAGCAGTTCTTC. Encoded protein: CASSRSGANNEQFF.

V gene TRBV18 combines with J gene TRBJ2-3; maybe TRBD2 (6 bases). Germline loops: CDR1 KGHSH, CDR2 LQKENI. This CDR3 contains 14 residues. Trimming removed 6 bases at V and 2 bases at J, with 12 bases between. CDR3 nucleotide sequence: TGTGCCAGCTCCCGCGGGACCCCCACAGATACGCAGTATTTT. Its protein product is CASSRGTPTDTQYF.

Only one count was recorded for this clone. The chain has TRBV7-2 and TRBJ1-2; 7 positions agree with TRBD1. Germline V CDR1 and CDR2: SGHTA, FQGNSA. The CDR3 contains 13 residues. With V trimmed by 3 bases and J by 3 bases, 1 base remained unmatched. CDR3 nucleotide sequence: TGTGCCAGCAGCTTCGACAGGGACTATGGCTACACCTTC. Translation: CASSFDRDYGYTF.

The chain joins TRBV6-5 to TRBJ1-1; D unclear. V dropped 5 bases and J dropped 5 bases, with 15 bases sitting between them. This CDR3 is built from 14 residues. Germline V gene sequence: CDR1 MNHEY, CDR2 SVGAGI. The CDR3: CASSLRGPGTEAFF. In nucleotides, the CDR3 is TGTGCCAGCAGTCTACGCGGCCCGGGGACTGAAGCTTTCTTT.

The rearrangement links TRBV6-4 to TRBJ1-6; no clear D. This CDR3 comprises 13 residues. Trimming shortened V by 5 bases and J by 7 bases, and 9 bases separated the two germline ends. Germline CDR1 reads MRHNA; CDR2 reads SNTAGT. The CDR3 DNA follows: TGTGCCAGCAGTTCCAAGCTGAATTCACCCCTCCACTTT. Translated, it gives CASSSKLNSPLHF.

CDR3 bases: TGTGCCACCACCCCTCACCACAGGGTAGGGGAAAAACTGTTTTTT. It codes for CATTPHHRVGEKLFF. This rearrangement joins TRBV6-5 to TRBJ1-4; a weak D match, TRBD1 (6 bases). The V and J ends lost 10 bases and 8 bases respectively, with 23 bases between them. CDR3 size: 15 residues. In germline, CDR1 is MNHEY, CDR2 SVGAGI.

The V call is TRBV10-3, the J call TRBJ1-2; D possibly corresponds to TRBD1 (6 bases). The CDR3 extends over 13 amino acids. V lost 7 bases, J lost 1 base, and 10 bases lay in between. Germline loops: CDR1 ENHRY, CDR2 SYGVKD. The DNA of the CDR3 is TGTGCCATCACCCGGGACATTAACTATGGCTACACCTTC. Amino acids: CAITRDINYGYTF.

The rearrangement links TRBV9 to TRBJ1-2; the match to TRBD1 covers 9 bases. The CDR3 contains 20 residues. The V gene's germline CDR1 is SGDLS and CDR2 YYNGEE. The trim removed 2 bases at V and 3 bases at J, leaving 20 bases unmatched. The CDR3 DNA reads TGTGCCAGCAGCGTCGCTCCTGGATGGGACAGGGAAGGGGCCCACTATGGCTACACCTTC. Translation: CASSVAPGWDREGAHYGYTF.

The gene calls are TRBV15 and TRBJ2-1; the D gene is possibly TRBD2 (5 bases). CDR3 length: 14 residues. Germline CDR1 reads LNHNV; CDR2 reads YYDKDF (reference sequence). Trimming left V 0 bases short and J 7 bases short, with 10 bases between. The CDR3: CATSRDLGGNEQFF. DNA for the CDR3: TGTGCCACCAGCAGAGATTTAGGAGGAAATGAGCAGTTCTTC.

V gene TRBV5-8 combines with J gene TRBJ1-3; D remains ambiguous. Germline CDR1 SGHTS, CDR2 YDEGEE. The CDR3 is 15 residues long. V lost 5 bases and J 2 bases, leaving 14 bases between the germline ends. In DNA form, the CDR3 reads TGTGCCAGCAGTCTCGGCACGGGTACTGGAAACACCATATATTTT. It is translated as CASSLGTGTGNTIYF.

This chain connects TRBV2 to TRBJ1-5, with D possibly matching TRBD1 (5 bases). The germline V and J ends were trimmed by 5 bases and 5 bases, with 13 bases remaining between them. The length of the CDR3 is 14 residues. From germline, CDR1 is SNHLY and CDR2 FYNNEI. The CDR3 DNA reads TGTGCCAGCAGTCGGGACCCGGGGGATCAGCCCCAGCATTTT. Its translation: CASSRDPGDQPQHF.

The rearrangement joins TRBV4-2 to TRBJ1-4; TRBD1 aligns across 7 bases. The CDR3 loop spans 15 amino acids. The germline V gene encodes CDR1 LGHNA and CDR2 YNFKEQ. Germline trimming cut 3 bases from V and 7 bases from J; bases unmatched to any gene: 8. The CDR3: CASSHWDRNLEKLFF. As DNA, the CDR3 is TGTGCCAGCAGCCACTGGGACAGAAACCTTGAAAAACTGTTTTTT.

V is TRBV3-1 (or the pseudogene TRBV3-2) and J is TRBJ1-1; D perhaps matches TRBD1 (6 bases). The CDR3 extends over 11 amino acids. CDR1 and CDR2 (germline): LGHDT, YNNKEL (reference sequence). With 4 bases removed from V and 7 bases from J, the gap between germline ends came to 7 bases. CDR3 region: CASSRGGEAFF. The CDR3 DNA reads TGTGCCAGCAGCCGAGGGGGTGAAGCTTTCTTT.

This clone has only one observation. V gene TRBV6-5 combines with J gene TRBJ2-7; possibly TRBD1 for D (6 bases). CDR1 is MNHEY and CDR2 is SVGAGI in the germline V gene. This CDR3 spans 12 amino acids. The V gene lost 6 bases and the J gene lost 3 bases, with 9 bases spanning the gap. CDR3 amino acids: CASRDSLYEQYF. CDR3 nucleotide sequence: TGTGCCAGCAGGGACAGTCTCTACGAGCAGTACTTC.

This chain links TRBV19 with TRBJ1-5; 8 bases are shared with TRBD1. With 5 bases clipped from V and 5 bases from J, the junction kept 5 bases outside the gene matches. The CDR3 has 14 amino acids. From germline, CDR1 is LNHDA and CDR2 SQIVND (reference sequence). The CDR3 DNA is TGTGCCAGTAGTCGGCAGGGGGCGGATCAGCCCCAGCATTTT. It codes for CASSRQGADQPQHF.

CDR3 coding DNA: TGTGCCACCAGTGACTTGGACAGATACAATGAGCAGTTCTTC. It encodes CATSDLDRYNEQFF. The chain employs TRBV24-1 and TRBJ2-1; weak D call: TRBD1 (6 bases). The CDR3 runs 14 residues. The germline CDR1 and CDR2 sequences are KGHDR and SFDVKD. Trimming took 4 bases from V and 4 from J, leaving 10 bases between them.

This chain joins TRBV19 and TRBJ1-4; D ambiguous. V shed 7 bases and J shed 1 base, with 7 bases lying between them. The CDR3 has 13 residues. CDR1 and CDR2 from the germline V gene are LNHDA and SQIVND (reference sequence). Here the CDR3 reads CASMRGTNEKLFF. CDR3 coding DNA: TGTGCCAGTATGCGGGGAACTAATGAAAAACTGTTTTTT. Full variable domain (remainder filled in from reference TRBV19 and TRBJ1-4): DGGITQSPKYLFRKEGQNVTLSCEQNLNHDAMYWYRQDPGQGLRLIYYSQIVNDFQKGDIAEGYSVSREKKESFPLTVTSAQKNPTAFYLCASMRGTNEKLFFGSGTQLSVL.

V is TRBV28 and J is TRBJ2-7, with D possibly TRBD1 on 6 matching bases. Germline loops: CDR1 MDHEN, CDR2 SYDVKM. This CDR3 is 14 amino acids long. V was clipped by 3 bases and J by 7 bases, with 16 bases between them. CDR3 sequence: CASSLQGMRWEQYF. The DNA of the CDR3 is TGTGCCAGCAGTTTGCAGGGGATGAGGTGGGAGCAGTACTTC.

This chain's CDR3 is CASSPRGQHSNQPQHF. CDR3 in DNA: TGTGCCAGCAGCCCCCGGGGACAGCATAGCAATCAGCCCCAGCATTTT. The chain is built from TRBV7-8 and TRBJ1-5, with TRBD1 matching over 7 bases. Looked up from germline, CDR1 is SGHVS and CDR2 is FQNEAQ. The CDR3 loop spans 16 amino acids. V trimming: 5 bases; J trimming: 0 bases; junction bases outside the gene matches: 7.

The chain has TRBV29-1 and TRBJ2-7, with 8 bases lining up with TRBD1. The CDR3 runs 15 residues. With V trimmed by 0 bases and J by 3 bases, 7 bases remained unmatched. Germline-derived CDR1 and CDR2 are SQVTM and ANQGSEA. The CDR3 region has the DNA TGCAGCGTTGAAGAGCCGGGACAGGCTAGCTACGAGCAGTACTTC. This sequence encodes CSVEEPGQASYEQYF.

This rearrangement joins TRBV6-5 to TRBJ1-2, with 7 bases identical to TRBD1. CDR3 length: 13 residues. Germline loops: CDR1 MNHEY, CDR2 SVGAGI. V gave up 5 bases and J gave up 7 bases; unmatched junction bases: 7. In DNA, the CDR3 is TGTGCCAGCAGTCGAACAGGGGTAGGTGGCTACACCTTC. Translating gives CASSRTGVGGYTF.

The chain couples TRBV9 to TRBJ2-1; 11 bases fit TRBD2. CDR1 is SGDLS and CDR2 is YYNGEE in the germline V gene. The CDR3 consists of 14 residues. With V trimmed by 4 bases and J by 4 bases, 1 base remained unmatched. The CDR3 DNA is TGTGCCAGCAGCTTAGCGGGGGGGTACAATGAGCAGTTCTTC. Protein: CASSLAGGYNEQFF.